Below, 28 T cell receptor beta chains from the same sample are listed, as sequenced in a study of cytomegalovirus exposure and HLA in healthy donors. PCR amplification relied on 60 Vbeta primers (plus 13 Jbeta primers). Generated by immunoSEQ multiplex PCR, the TCRdb table keeps only in-frame clones and is missing some. The sample carries about 150,000 clones, roughly 76% recorded once. The sample consisted of PBMCs. Receptors originate from a woman aged 25 to 39 in good health and CMV-seronegative.

This clone was picked up a small number of times. Its ends do not fully match the called genes, so a read error is possible. The chain carries TRBV5-6 and TRBJ1-4; no reliable D call. CDR1 SGHDT and CDR2 YYEEEE come from the germline V gene. The CDR3 runs 15 residues. DNA of the CDR3: TGTGCCAGCACCTTGGAAGGGAGTTTTAATGAAAAACTGTTTTTT. It encodes CASTLEGSFNEKLFF.

This clone was recorded a few times. This CDR3 is CASSQAPGLAGGPDEQYF. DNA of the CDR3: TGTGCCAGCAGCCAAGCCCCGGGACTAGCGGGAGGGCCGGACGAGCAGTACTTC. This chain connects TRBV4-2 to TRBJ2-7; 16 bases agree with TRBD2. CDR3 length: 18 amino acids. Trimming removed 1 base from V and 5 bases from J; junction bases left unmatched: 8. Germline assignment: CDR1 LGHNA and CDR2 YNFKEQ.

The chain has TRBV7-3 and TRBJ2-7; 7 bases map to TRBD2. Germline CDR1 is SGHTA and CDR2 is FQGTGA. The CDR3 contains 15 residues. The ends lost 1 base at V and 0 bases at J; junction bases unmatched: 3. The CDR3 reads CASSLRGGSSYEQYF. CDR3 sequence (DNA): TGTGCCAGCAGCTTAAGGGGGGGGAGCTCCTACGAGCAGTACTTC.

The CDR3, as DNA: TGCGCCAGCAGGGCTCAGGCGGGATTAACCACAGATACGCAGTATTTT. Residues: CASRAQAGLTTDTQYF. This chain joins TRBV5-1 and TRBJ2-3; TRBD2 is a possible D gene (6 bases). The CDR3 has 16 amino acids. In germline, CDR1 is SGHRS, CDR2 YFSETQ. The V and J ends lost 5 bases and 2 bases respectively, with 18 bases between them.

This chain links TRBV18 with TRBJ1-4; D gene uncertain. Germline-derived CDR1 and CDR2 are KGHSH and LQKENI. There are 14 residues in the CDR3. Trimming cost V 6 bases and J 8 bases, with 16 bases left between them. The CDR3 DNA follows: TGTGCCAGCTCTCCTCCCTGGGAGGAAGAAAAACTGTTTTTT. Translation: CASSPPWEEEKLFF.

J is TRBJ1-4 and V is TRBV9, with D possibly TRBD1 on 6 matching bases. The CDR3 contains 14 residues. V shed 0 bases and J shed 12 bases, with 15 bases lying between them. Germline lookup yields CDR1 SGDLS and CDR2 YYNGEE. Here the CDR3 DNA reads TGTGCCAGCAGCGTAGGGCCCGCCGAGGGGGAACTGTTTTTT. Translating gives CASSVGPAEGELFF.

The chain couples TRBV29-1 to TRBJ2-7; possibly TRBD1 for D (6 bases). CDR3 size: 15 residues. V lost 0 bases and J 2 bases, leaving 14 bases between the germline ends. Germline V gives CDR1 SQVTM, CDR2 ANQGSEA. CDR3 sequence (DNA): TGCAGCGTTGAAGAGGAACGGGACACCCCCTACGAGCAGTACTTC. Translated: CSVEEERDTPYEQYF.

This chain joins TRBV4-1 and TRBJ2-2; 7 bases map to TRBD1. The germline gives CDR1 MGHRA, CDR2 YSYEKL. The CDR3 covers 17 residues. Unmatched junction bases numbered 9, after V lost 2 bases and J lost 3 bases. In DNA, the CDR3 is TGCGCCAGCAGCCAAAACGAGGGGGCATTTTACACCGGGGAGCTGTTTTTT. The encoded protein is CASSQNEGAFYTGELFF.

This clone appeared a few times. The chain couples TRBV5-6 to TRBJ1-6; D not resolved. V was trimmed by 0 bases and J by 8 bases, leaving 6 bases between them. Germline CDR1 and CDR2: SGHDT and YYEEEE. The CDR3 consists of 13 residues. CDR3 nucleotide sequence: TGTGCCAGCAGCTTGGCCAGATATTCACCCCTCCACTTT. Protein: CASSLARYSPLHF.

CDR3 sequence reads: CASSIDSYGYTF. The CDR3 DNA follows: TGTGCCAGTAGTATTGACAGCTATGGCTACACCTTC. The chain combines TRBV19 with TRBJ1-2; a weak D match, TRBD1 (5 bases). The CDR3 length is 12 residues. Per the germline V gene, CDR1 is LNHDA and CDR2 is SQIVND (reference sequence). Between the trimmed V and J ends, which lost 3 bases and 4 bases, there was a span of 6 bases.

This chain joins TRBV11-2 and TRBJ2-1; possibly TRBD2 for D (6 bases). The CDR3 is 18 amino acids. V gave up 2 bases and J gave up 7 bases, with 24 bases separating them. Germline V gene data show CDR1 as SGHAT and CDR2 as FQNNGV. CDR3 sequence (DNA): TGTGCCAGCAGCTTAAGGTTAGGAGGAGGGTGGTTTTGGAATGAGCAGTTCTTC. This codes for CASSLRLGGGWFWNEQFF.

The chain uses TRBV28 and TRBJ1-6, with D perhaps TRBD1 (5 bases). Germline V gives CDR1 MDHEN, CDR2 SYDVKM. The length of the CDR3 is 12 residues. Trimming removed 11 bases at V and 6 bases at J, with 11 bases between. The CDR3 reads CAGGASNSPLHF. In DNA form, the CDR3 reads TGTGCCGGCGGGGCTAGTAATTCACCCCTCCACTTT.

The chain uses TRBV2 and TRBJ2-7, with a weak D call TRBD1 (5 bases). V was clipped by 7 bases and J by 2 bases, with 15 bases between them. This CDR3 is built from 14 residues. From germline, CDR1 is SNHLY and CDR2 FYNNEI. For the CDR3, the DNA is TGTGCCAGCATGTTCGTCGACAGAACCTACGAGCAGTACTTC. Amino acids: CASMFVDRTYEQYF.

This clone has only one observation. The CDR3 DNA reads TGTGCCAGCGGAGGACAGATGAACACTGAAGCTTTCTTT. Its protein product is CASGGQMNTEAFF. The J gene is TRBJ1-1, the V gene TRBV7-2, with D possibly matching TRBD1 (6 bases). There are 13 residues in the CDR3. V was trimmed by 8 bases and J by 0 bases, leaving 10 bases between them. Per germline, CDR1 SGHTA and CDR2 FQGNSA.

This clone was seen just once. The chain couples TRBV18 to TRBJ2-7; tentative D call: TRBD1 (6 bases). The V gene lost 2 bases and the J gene lost 3 bases, with 11 bases spanning the gap. CDR3 length equals 14 residues. Germline V lookup: CDR1 KGHSH, CDR2 LQKENI. CDR3 sequence (DNA): TGTGCCAGCTCACCAAGACAGGATCGCTACGAGCAGTACTTC. It codes for CASSPRQDRYEQYF.

CDR3 residues: CASKFGTGNTEAFF. The CDR3 nucleotides are TGTGCCAGTAAGTTTGGGACAGGGAACACTGAAGCTTTCTTT. The rearrangement links TRBV19 to TRBJ1-1; 8 positions match TRBD1. This CDR3 spans 14 amino acids. Germline V gene lookup returns CDR1 LNHDA and CDR2 SQIVND (reference sequence). Trimming removed 7 bases from V and 1 base from J; junction bases left unmatched: 5.

This clone was recorded a few times. The chain uses TRBV29-1 and TRBJ1-5, with D possibly being TRBD1 (6 bases). Germline V gives CDR1 SQVTM, CDR2 ANQGSEA. V dropped 1 base and J dropped 10 bases, with 14 bases sitting between them. The CDR3 has 13 amino acids. The CDR3 reads CSVEVGGDSPQHF. Here the CDR3 DNA reads TGCAGCGTTGAAGTAGGGGGTGACAGTCCCCAGCATTTT.

This CDR3 reads CASSLGQALYGYTF. CDR3 DNA sequence: TGTGCCAGCAGCTTAGGGCAGGCTCTCTATGGCTACACCTTC. The chain couples TRBV7-9 to TRBJ1-2; D is unresolved. The CDR3 runs 14 residues. Trimming pared 1 base from V and 4 bases from J, leaving 10 bases between. Germline V CDR1 and CDR2: SEHNR, FQNEAQ (reference sequence).

The J gene is TRBJ1-1, the V gene TRBV9; the D gene is possibly TRBD1 (6 bases). This CDR3 has 14 residues. Trimming pared 0 bases from V and 8 bases from J, leaving 14 bases between. Per the germline V gene, CDR1 is SGDLS and CDR2 is YYNGEE. This chain's CDR3 is CASSVDGGAREAFF. In DNA, the CDR3 is TGTGCCAGCAGCGTAGACGGGGGGGCGAGGGAAGCTTTCTTT.

The table lists this clone with a few counts. The genes are TRBV6-4 and TRBJ2-3; D is uncertain. Germline assignment: CDR1 MRHNA and CDR2 SNTAGT. CDR3 length: 13 amino acids. Trimming pared 5 bases from V and 6 bases from J, leaving 12 bases between. In nucleotides, the CDR3 is TGTGCCAGCAGTCTAAATAGTTTGGATACGCAGTATTTT. It encodes CASSLNSLDTQYF.

V and J are TRBV2 and TRBJ2-7, with D possibly TRBD2 on 5 matching bases. Trimming took 7 bases from V and 5 from J, leaving 12 bases between them. Germline CDR1 is SNHLY and CDR2 is FYNNEI. This CDR3 is built from 12 residues. In DNA, the CDR3 is TGTGCCAGCAAAATAGCGATCCACGAGCAGTACTTC. Amino acid sequence: CASKIAIHEQYF.

The genes are TRBV7-3 and TRBJ2-1, with D possibly matching TRBD1 (6 bases). Germline V CDR1 and CDR2: SGHTA, FQGTGA. This CDR3 spans 16 amino acids. The V end was cut by 5 bases, the J end by 0 bases, with 14 bases between. As DNA, the CDR3 is TGTGCCAGCAGCCCCACCCGGACAGCCTCCTACAATGAGCAGTTCTTC. This translates into CASSPTRTASYNEQFF.

V usage is TRBV27 and J usage is TRBJ2-1, with TRBD2 matching over 7 bases. CDR3 size: 16 residues. Germline assignment: CDR1 MNHEY and CDR2 SMNVEV (reference sequence). V dropped 2 bases and J dropped 6; count of bases not matched to a gene: 10. The CDR3 DNA follows: TGTGCCAGCAGTTTAGTGGCGGGAGTAAAACCCAATGAGCAGTTCTTC. Translation gives CASSLVAGVKPNEQFF.

The table lists this clone with a few counts. The chain joins TRBV9 to TRBJ1-2; D possibly corresponds to TRBD1 (6 bases). The CDR3 contains 13 residues. CDR1 and CDR2 (germline): SGDLS, YYNGEE. V was clipped by 1 base and J by 4 bases, with 8 bases between them. This CDR3 reads CASSVTGTYGYTF. In DNA form, the CDR3 reads TGTGCCAGCAGCGTAACAGGGACCTATGGCTACACCTTC.

The chain combines TRBV28 with TRBJ2-2; 7 bases align to TRBD1. The V gene end was trimmed by 5 bases and the J gene end by 7 bases; junction bases not matched to a gene: 10. The CDR3 has 15 residues. Germline V gene sequence: CDR1 MDHEN, CDR2 SYDVKM. For the CDR3, the DNA is TGTGCCAGCAGTGAATTGGGCCAGGGGGTCGGGGAGCTGTTTTTT. Its translation is CASSELGQGVGELFF. The full variable domain, completed using reference TRBV28 and TRBJ2-2, is DVKVTQSSRYLVKRTGEKVFLECVQDMDHENMFWYRQDPGLGLRLIYFSYDVKMKEKGDIPEGYSVSREKKERFSLILESASTNQTSMYLCASSELGQGVGELFFGEGSRLTVL.

V and J are TRBV6-5 and TRBJ2-7; 8 nucleotides align to TRBD1. V lost 2 bases, J lost 0 bases, and 6 bases stayed unmatched. The germline gives CDR1 MNHEY, CDR2 SVGAGI. The CDR3 loop spans 16 amino acids. The CDR3 spells CASSYGQGLSSYEQYF. The CDR3 DNA reads as TGTGCCAGCAGTTACGGACAGGGACTGAGCTCCTACGAGCAGTACTTC.

This clone was picked up a small number of times. The chain recombines TRBV5-6 with TRBJ2-7; perhaps D is TRBD1 or TRBD2 (9 bases each). Germline loops: CDR1 SGHDT, CDR2 YYEEEE. Deletions cut 3 bases from V and 6 bases from J, with 31 bases between. The CDR3 is 19 residues long. The DNA of the CDR3 is TGTGCCAGCAGCTGGACAGGGGCCTTCGGGGTAGCGGGAGCTGGCGAGCAGTACTTC. Amino acids: CASSWTGAFGVAGAGEQYF.

CDR3 in amino acids: CASSDALAGRHNEQFF. The CDR3 region has the DNA TGCGCCAGCAGTGACGCATTAGCGGGGAGGCACAATGAGCAGTTCTTC. The chain uses TRBV10-2 and TRBJ2-1; 8 bases are a match to TRBD2. Germline V gives CDR1 WSHSY, CDR2 SAAADI. The CDR3 sequence is 16 residues long. V shed 3 bases and J 5 bases; nucleotides not matched to a gene: 9.